The source of this T cell receptor (beta chain) is a study of neurological immune-mediated disorders. Trimming took off 1 base at V and 6 bases at J, with 14 bases between the two ends. The CDR3 contains 15 residues. CDR1 is KGHSH and CDR2 is LQKENI in the germline V gene. Using its own MiXCR run on the 5' RACE reads, TCRdb lists one record per CDR3 protein. There are under 80,000 distinct CDR3 sequences in the sample; under 10% occur only once, and around 1.7% lies in the top ten. This clonotype turned up a few times. This TCR was recovered from a man aged 45-65 years in good health. V usage is TRBV18 and J usage is TRBJ2-3; D may be TRBD1 (7 bases). Sequenced: PBMCs. The CDR3 loop reads CASSPQDREADTQYF. CDR3 sequence (DNA): TGTGCCAGCTCACCACAAGACAGGGAGGCGGATACGCAGTATTTT. The variable domain in full, completed from reference TRBV18 and TRBJ2-3, reads NAGVMQNPRHLVRRRGQEARLRCSPMKGHSHVYWYRQLPEEGLKFMVYLQKENIIDESGMPKERFSAEFPKEGPSILRIQQVVRGDSAAYFCASSPQDREADTQYFGPGTRLTVL.